Shown below are 10 T cell receptor beta chains from a single sample sequenced in a study of cytomegalovirus exposure and HLA in healthy donors. TCRdb keeps only in-frame clones here, not all; method: immunoSEQ multiplex PCR. The table has fewer than 200,000 clones, 95% to 96% seen once. Sequenced material: PBMCs. These receptor sequences come from a woman aged 18-29 years in good health and CMV-seronegative.

This chain connects TRBV4-1 to TRBJ1-2, with D possibly TRBD1 on 5 matching bases. Germline CDR1 MGHRA, CDR2 YSYEKL. Trimming cost V 1 base and J 0 bases, with 9 bases left between them. The CDR3 extends over 15 amino acids. As DNA, the CDR3 is TGCGCCAGCAGCCAAGCGGGGGGAACTAACTATGGCTACACCTTC. This sequence encodes CASSQAGGTNYGYTF.

V usage is TRBV6-1 and J usage is TRBJ2-6; 7 positions match TRBD1. CDR1 MNHNS and CDR2 SASEGT come from the germline V gene. The J segment lost 0 bases and the V segment lost 3 bases, leaving 5 bases of the junction unmatched. CDR3 length: 17 residues. The CDR3 DNA reads as TGTGCCAGCAGTGACAGGGGGTATAACTCTGGGGCCAACGTCCTGACTTTC. This codes for CASSDRGYNSGANVLTF.

The V call is TRBV7-3, the J call TRBJ2-1; perhaps TRBD2 as D (5 bases). V lost 5 bases, J lost 12 bases, and 20 bases lay in between. Germline V lookup: CDR1 SGHTA, CDR2 FQGTGA. There are 14 residues in the CDR3. CDR3 sequence reads: CASSTLTSRGGQFF. The CDR3, as DNA: TGTGCCAGCAGCACTCTCACCAGTCGGGGTGGGCAGTTCTTC.

The chain links TRBV7-2 to TRBJ1-2, with no clear D. CDR1 and CDR2 (germline): SGHTA, FQGNSA. The length of the CDR3 is 13 residues. V lost 0 bases, J lost 6 bases, and 8 bases lay in between. The CDR3 DNA follows: TGTGCCAGCAGCTTAGCCACAGTCGATGGCTACACCTTC. Amino acids: CASSLATVDGYTF.

V usage is TRBV6-5 and J usage is TRBJ1-4; D perhaps matches TRBD1 (5 bases). CDR3 size: 14 residues. Trimming removed 4 bases from V and 8 bases from J, with 14 bases in between. Per germline, CDR1 MNHEY and CDR2 SVGAGI. CDR3 nucleotides: TGTGCCAGCAGTTTCGGCAGGGAACGAGAAAAACTGTTTTTT. It specifies CASSFGREREKLFF.

Concerning this clone itself: The identical CDR3 is also encoded by other nucleotide sequences in the sample. This sequence joins TRBV18 and TRBJ2-1, with D tentatively TRBD2 (6 bases). Germline values: CDR1 KGHSH, CDR2 LQKENI. Trimming shortened V by 3 bases and J by 2 bases, and 11 bases separated the two germline ends. The CDR3 runs to 15 residues. Here the CDR3 reads CASSPVAGTYNEQFF. As DNA, the CDR3 is TGTGCCAGCTCACCGGTGGCGGGAACCTACAATGAGCAGTTCTTC.

The rearrangement links TRBV7-2 to TRBJ2-1; 14 bases align to TRBD2. The CDR3 extends over 18 amino acids. The V and J ends lost 6 bases and 2 bases, in that order; junction bases with no gene match: 9. Germline assignment: CDR1 SGHTA and CDR2 FQGNSA. The CDR3 DNA follows: TGTGCCAGCAGGGGGACTAGCGGGAGCCAAAGAACCTACAATGAGCAGTTCTTC. This sequence encodes CASRGTSGSQRTYNEQFF. The full variable domain, completed using reference TRBV7-2 and TRBJ2-1, is GAGVSQSPSNKVTEKGKDVELRCDPISGHTALYWYRQSLGQGLEFLIYFQGNSAPDKSGLPSDRFSAERTGGSVSTLTIQRTQQEDSAVYLCASRGTSGSQRTYNEQFFGPGTRLTVL.

V is TRBV19 and J is TRBJ2-7, with a tentative D call TRBD2 (6 bases). The CDR3 totals 17 residues. CDR1 is LNHDA and CDR2 is SQIVND in the germline V gene (reference sequence). The germline V and J ends were trimmed by 3 bases and 3 bases, with 21 bases remaining between them. The CDR3 nucleotides are TGTGCCAGTAGTATCGGGGGTTCGGCAGGGCATCACTACGAGCAGTACTTC. This codes for CASSIGGSAGHHYEQYF.

This chain's CDR3 is CASSLEAGEQFF. Written as DNA, the CDR3 is TGTGCCAGCAGCTTGGAAGCGGGGGAGCAGTTCTTC. The J gene is TRBJ2-1, the V gene TRBV7-9; 7 bases agree with TRBD2. J was trimmed by 10 bases and V by 3 bases; bases with no gene match: 3. Germline V gene data show CDR1 as SEHNR and CDR2 as FQNEAQ (reference sequence). This CDR3 region has 12 residues.

The chain uses TRBV9 and TRBJ1-1, with a weak D call TRBD1 (6 bases). V was shortened by 0 bases and J by 11 bases, with 14 bases between the two germline ends. The CDR3 has 13 residues. Germline V gene data show CDR1 as SGDLS and CDR2 as YYNGEE. CDR3 loop: CASSVGTGPGAFF. The DNA of the CDR3 is TGTGCCAGCAGCGTAGGTACAGGGCCCGGGGCTTTCTTT.